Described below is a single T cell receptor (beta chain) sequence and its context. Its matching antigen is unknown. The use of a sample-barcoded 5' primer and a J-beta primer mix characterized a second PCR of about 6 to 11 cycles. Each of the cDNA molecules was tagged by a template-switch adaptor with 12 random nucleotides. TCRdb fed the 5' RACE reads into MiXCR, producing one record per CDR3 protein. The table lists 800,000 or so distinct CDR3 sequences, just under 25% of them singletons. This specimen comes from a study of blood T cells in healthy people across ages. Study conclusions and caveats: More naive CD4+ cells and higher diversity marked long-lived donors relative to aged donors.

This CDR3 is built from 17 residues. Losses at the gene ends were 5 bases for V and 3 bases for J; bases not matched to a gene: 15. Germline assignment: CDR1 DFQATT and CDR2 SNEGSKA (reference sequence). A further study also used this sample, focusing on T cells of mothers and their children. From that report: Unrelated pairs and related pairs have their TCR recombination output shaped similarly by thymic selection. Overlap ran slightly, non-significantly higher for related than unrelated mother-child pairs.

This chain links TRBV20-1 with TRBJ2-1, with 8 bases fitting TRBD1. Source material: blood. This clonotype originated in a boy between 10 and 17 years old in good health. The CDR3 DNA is TGCAGTGCTCCCCCAGCGACAGGGGCGATATACTACAATGAGCAGTTCTTC. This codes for CSAPPATGAIYYNEQFF.